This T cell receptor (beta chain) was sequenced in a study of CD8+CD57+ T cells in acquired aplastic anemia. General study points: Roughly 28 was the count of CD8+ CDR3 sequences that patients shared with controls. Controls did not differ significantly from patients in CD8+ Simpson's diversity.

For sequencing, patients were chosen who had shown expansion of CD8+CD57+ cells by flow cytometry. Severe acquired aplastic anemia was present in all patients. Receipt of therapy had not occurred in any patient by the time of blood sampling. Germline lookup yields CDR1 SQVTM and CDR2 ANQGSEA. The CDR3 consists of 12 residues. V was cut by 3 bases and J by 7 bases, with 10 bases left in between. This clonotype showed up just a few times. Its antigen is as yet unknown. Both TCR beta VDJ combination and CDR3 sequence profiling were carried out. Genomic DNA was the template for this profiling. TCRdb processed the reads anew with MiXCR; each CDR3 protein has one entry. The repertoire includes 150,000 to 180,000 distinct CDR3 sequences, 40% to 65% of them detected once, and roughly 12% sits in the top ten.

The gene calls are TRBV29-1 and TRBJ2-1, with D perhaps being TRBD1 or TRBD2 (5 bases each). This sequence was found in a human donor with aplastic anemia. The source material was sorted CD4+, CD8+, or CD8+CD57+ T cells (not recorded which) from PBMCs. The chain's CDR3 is CSVDGEGNEQFF. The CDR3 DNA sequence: TGCAGCGTTGATGGCGAGGGGAATGAGCAGTTCTTC.